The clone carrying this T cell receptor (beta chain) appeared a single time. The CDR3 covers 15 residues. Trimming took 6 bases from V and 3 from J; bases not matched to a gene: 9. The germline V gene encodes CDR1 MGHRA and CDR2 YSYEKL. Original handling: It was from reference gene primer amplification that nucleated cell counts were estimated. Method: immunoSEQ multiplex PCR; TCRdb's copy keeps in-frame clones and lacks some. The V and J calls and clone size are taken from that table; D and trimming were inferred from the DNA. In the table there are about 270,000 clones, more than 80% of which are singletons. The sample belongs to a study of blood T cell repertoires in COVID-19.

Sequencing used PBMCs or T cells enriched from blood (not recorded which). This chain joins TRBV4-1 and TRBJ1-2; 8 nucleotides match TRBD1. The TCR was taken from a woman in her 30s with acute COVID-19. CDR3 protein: CASRRQGTEDYGYTF. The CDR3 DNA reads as TGCGCCAGCAGACGACAGGGGACGGAAGACTATGGCTACACCTTC.